The rows below give T cell receptor beta chains drawn from one sample of a study of PD-1 blockade in classical Hodgkin lymphoma. Sequencing was performed with immunoSEQ multiplex PCR; in TCRdb, only in-frame clones are kept and a portion is missing. The sample has around 40,000 clones, 60% to 75% seen once; the top ten hold approximately 3%. Source: peripheral blood mononuclear cells (PBMCs), taken at baseline. The receptors shown here come from a human donor with classical Hodgkin lymphoma. CDR3s include the opening cysteine and the closing phenylalanine or tryptophan. A D gene is named only where the DNA matches it firmly. Where a row states a size, it is once, few, many or the class of an expanded clone; other rows omit it.

D	V	J	size	DNA	CDR3
TRBD2	TRBV4-3	TRBJ2-7	few	TGCGCCAGCAGCCAAGATCGGATAGCGGGCTACGAGCAGTACTTC	CASSQDRIAGYEQYF
.	TRBV28	TRBJ2-5	.	TGTGCCAGCAGTTTATACCTGGGAGCGGCCAGCTACCAAGAGACCCAGTACTTC	CASSLYLGAASYQETQYF
TRBD1	TRBV4-3	TRBJ1-4	medium-sized	TGCGCCAGCAGCCAGATGACAGGGGGCTCCCCTGAATCAACCGGGAAACTGTTTTTT	CASSQMTGGSPESTGKLFF
.	TRBV5-4	TRBJ1-1	.	TGTGCCAGCGAGGGGGGCGACACTGAAGCTTTCTTT	CASEGGDTEAFF
.	TRBV7-9	TRBJ2-3	.	TGTGCCAGCAGCTTAGGTGGGAGCGGGAGCACAGATACGCAGTATTTT	CASSLGGSGSTDTQYF
TRBD1	TRBV5-4	TRBJ1-1	.	TGTGCCAGCAGCTTACTGACAGGGCGCGGAGCTTTCTTT	CASSLLTGRGAFF
.	TRBV15	TRBJ1-3	.	TGTGCCACCAGCAGAGAGCAGGGGCCGAACGGAAACACCATATATTTT	CATSREQGPNGNTIYF
TRBD1	TRBV7-2	TRBJ2-1	.	TGTGCCAGCAGCCCCCGGGACAGCTCCTACAATGAGCAGTTCTTC	CASSPRDSSYNEQFF
TRBD1	TRBV5-1	TRBJ2-7	.	TGCGCCAGCAGCGCGGGTGGGACAGCCTACGAGCAGTACTTC	CASSAGGTAYEQYF
.	TRBV4-2	TRBJ2-7	medium-sized	TGTGCCAGCAGCCAAGTTGGTGGGGGAACCTACGAGCAGTACTTC	CASSQVGGGTYEQYF
.	TRBV29-1	TRBJ2-3	once	TGCAGCGTTGAAACCGGGGGCGCAGGAGGGTCAGATACGCAGTATTTT	CSVETGGAGGSDTQYF
.	TRBV18	TRBJ2-7	.	TGTGCCAGCTCACCACCTGAGGGAGGGCTAACAGGGAAGTACTTC	CASSPPEGGLTGKYF
TRBD1	TRBV9	TRBJ2-5	.	TGTGCCAGCAGCGTTTCTGACAGGGTGGAGACCCAGTACTTC	CASSVSDRVETQYF
TRBD1	TRBV7-9	TRBJ2-6	.	TGTGCCGCCTGGACAGGGGGAGACTCTGGGGCCAACGTCCTGACTTTC	CAAWTGGDSGANVLTF
TRBD2	TRBV4-2	TRBJ2-5	few	TGTGCCAGCAGCCCTCGGACTAGCGGGGGGGAGCAAGAGACCCAGTACTTC	CASSPRTSGGEQETQYF
.	TRBV2	TRBJ1-2	once	TGTGCCAGCATACAACGGGGTGGTAGCGGCGGCTACACCTTC	CASIQRGGSGGYTF
.	TRBV5-1	TRBJ1-4	.	TGCGCCAGCAGCGACGGACTAACCTTAGGGGAAAAACTGTTTTTT	CASSDGLTLGEKLFF
.	TRBV2	TRBJ1-5	once	TGTGCCAGACAGGGAGGTGGTTTAGGCAATCAGCCCCAGCATTTT	CARQGGGLGNQPQHF
.	TRBV29-1	TRBJ1-3	.	TGCAGCGTTACCTCTGGAAACACCATATATTTT	CSVTSGNTIYF
TRBD1	TRBV30	TRBJ1-6	.	TGTGCCTGGAGTGTACAACAGGGGAATTCACCCCTCCACTTT	CAWSVQQGNSPLHF
.	TRBV4-2	TRBJ2-1	.	TGTGCCAGCAGCCAACCCCCCCCGGGGCGGGATATGAATGAGCAGTTCTTC	CASSQPPPGRDMNEQFF
TRBD1	TRBV5-6	TRBJ2-7	.	TGTGCCAGCAGCTGGGGGGGACAGGGAATTTACGAGCAGTACTTC	CASSWGGQGIYEQYF
TRBD2	TRBV4-3	TRBJ2-2	.	TGCGCCAGCAGCCATGGTTGGCGGGAGGGCACCGGGGAGCTGTTTTTT	CASSHGWREGTGELFF
.	TRBV27	TRBJ1-1	.	TGTGCCAGCAGTTTTTCGCGGGGGCCCACTGAAGCTTTCTTT	CASSFSRGPTEAFF
TRBD2	TRBV7-3	TRBJ2-2	.	TGTGCCAGCACCCCCACGGGGGGGCCAAACACCGGGGAGCTGTTTTTT	CASTPTGGPNTGELFF
.	TRBV10-3	TRBJ2-7	.	TGTGCCATCAGTCCAGGGTCACAAGACGAGCAGTACTTC	CAISPGSQDEQYF
.	TRBV19	TRBJ1-5	once	TGTGCCAGTAGCCTAAGGGGATTCCATAGCAATCAGCCCCAGCATTTT	CASSLRGFHSNQPQHF
.	TRBV18	TRBJ1-4	.	TGTGCCAGCTCACCGTTAACGTCAAGGTCAACTAATGAAAAACTGTTTTTT	CASSPLTSRSTNEKLFF
.	TRBV28	TRBJ2-7	.	TGTGCCAGCAGTTTATGGGGCTTCTCCTACGAGCAGTACTTC	CASSLWGFSYEQYF
TRBD1	TRBV9	TRBJ2-5	.	TGTGCCAGCAGCGTAGAAGGGACAGGGATGGGAGAGACCCAGTACTTC	CASSVEGTGMGETQYF
.	TRBV7-2	TRBJ1-6	once	TGTGCCAGCAGCTTAGCTGCATCGGAGGATTCACCCCTCCACTTT	CASSLAASEDSPLHF
TRBD1	TRBV18	TRBJ1-2	.	TGTGCCAGCTCACCTTCTCAGGGGGAAAACTATGGCTACACCTTC	CASSPSQGENYGYTF
.	TRBV27	TRBJ1-2	few	TGTGCCAGCAGTGGCGGGGGAGGGGATGGCTACACCTTC	CASSGGGGDGYTF
.	TRBV4-3	TRBJ2-5	.	TGCGCCAGCAGCCAAGGGCTGCAAGAGACCCAGTACTTC	CASSQGLQETQYF
.	TRBV7-8	TRBJ1-1	.	TGTGCCAGCAGCCCCGGACGGCTGAACACTGAAGCTTTCTTT	CASSPGRLNTEAFF
.	TRBV5-4	TRBJ1-1	.	TGTGCCAGCAGCTTGCCAGGTTCTTCGAACACTGAAGCTTTCTTT	CASSLPGSSNTEAFF
TRBD1	TRBV7-7	TRBJ2-7	once	TGTGCTAGCAGCACTTCCGGGACAGGGAGCTACGAGCAGTACTTC	CASSTSGTGSYEQYF
TRBD1	TRBV10-3	TRBJ2-7	.	TGTGCCATCGCTATTCTGCGACAGGGAACCCTATTATACGAGCAGTACTTC	CAIAILRQGTLLYEQYF
TRBD1	TRBV6-5	TRBJ1-1	.	TGTGCCAGCAGACCCCGGACAGGGGATTACACTGAAGCTTTCTTT	CASRPRTGDYTEAFF
.	TRBV27	TRBJ2-7	few	TGTGCCAGCAGTGCAAACCTCAGGAGGGAGCAGTACTTC	CASSANLRREQYF
.	TRBV30	TRBJ2-3	.	TGTGCCTGGAGACCCCTCCTTACGCAGTATTTT	CAWRPLLTQYF
TRBD1	TRBV5-8	TRBJ1-1	.	TGTGCCAGCAACTTTGGGACAGGGGACACTGAAGCTTTCTTT	CASNFGTGDTEAFF
TRBD1	TRBV9	TRBJ2-7	.	TGTGCCAGCAGCGCGACCGGGACAGGCTCCTACGAGCAGTACTTC	CASSATGTGSYEQYF
.	TRBV9	TRBJ2-1	.	TGTGCCAGCAGCGTAGCCTCTGACGGGTTGCTTTTCTTC	CASSVASDGLLFF
.	TRBV27	TRBJ1-5	.	TGTGCCAGCAGTTTAGTACCCAGTCAGCCCCAGCATTTT	CASSLVPSQPQHF
TRBD2	TRBV15	TRBJ2-1	.	TGTGCCACCAGCAGAGATATAGCGCTAGCGGGACTGGAGTTCTTC	CATSRDIALAGLEFF
TRBD1	TRBV5-1	TRBJ2-3	.	TGCGCCAGCGAGGAGGACAGGGGGTCAGATACGCAGTATTTT	CASEEDRGSDTQYF
.	TRBV19	TRBJ1-5	.	TGTGCCAGTAGTATGTCGGATCAGCCCCAGCATTTT	CASSMSDQPQHF
.	TRBV4-2	TRBJ1-3	.	TGTGCCAGCAGCCAGGCTCAGGACTCTAGAATCTCTGGAAACACCATATATTTT	CASSQAQDSRISGNTIYF
TRBD1	TRBV19	TRBJ1-2	.	TGTGCCAGTAGTATAGGGGGGACAGGGGGCGTCTATGGCTACACCTTC	CASSIGGTGGVYGYTF
TRBD1	TRBV6-1	TRBJ1-5	.	TGTGCCAGCAGTGAAAAGGGACAGACCAATCAGCCCCAGCATTTT	CASSEKGQTNQPQHF
.	TRBV29-1	TRBJ2-1	few	TGCAGCCTTCTCAGGGGCTACAATGAGCAGTTCTTC	CSLLRGYNEQFF
.	TRBV28	TRBJ2-5	few	TGTGCCAGCAACGCCCCTGCAGACCGTTGGGAAGAGACCCAGTACTTC	CASNAPADRWEETQYF
.	TRBV6-5	TRBJ2-5	once	TGTGCCAGCAGTTATCCCAAGGGGGCGCGGGAGGAGACCCAGTACTTC	CASSYPKGAREETQYF
TRBD2	TRBV11-2	TRBJ2-7	.	TGTGCCAGCAGCCGCTCAGCGGGATCTTCCTACGAGCAGTACTTC	CASSRSAGSSYEQYF